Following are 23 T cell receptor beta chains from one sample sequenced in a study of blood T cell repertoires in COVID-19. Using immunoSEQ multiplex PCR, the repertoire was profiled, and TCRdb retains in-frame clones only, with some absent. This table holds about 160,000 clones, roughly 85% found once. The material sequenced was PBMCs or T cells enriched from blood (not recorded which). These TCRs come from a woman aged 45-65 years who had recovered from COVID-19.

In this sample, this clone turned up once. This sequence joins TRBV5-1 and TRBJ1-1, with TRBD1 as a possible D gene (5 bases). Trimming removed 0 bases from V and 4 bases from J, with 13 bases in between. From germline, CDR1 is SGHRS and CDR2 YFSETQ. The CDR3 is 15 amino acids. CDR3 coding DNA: TGCGCCAGCAGCTTGGAGGACATGGTTCGCACTGAAGCTTTCTTT. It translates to CASSLEDMVRTEAFF.

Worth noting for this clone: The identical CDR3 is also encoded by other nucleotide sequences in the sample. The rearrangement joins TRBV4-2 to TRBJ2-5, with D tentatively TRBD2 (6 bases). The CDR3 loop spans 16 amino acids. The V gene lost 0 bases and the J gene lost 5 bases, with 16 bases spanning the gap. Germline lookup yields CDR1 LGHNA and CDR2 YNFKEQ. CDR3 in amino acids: CASSQDGGTGLETQYF. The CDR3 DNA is TGTGCCAGCAGCCAAGATGGGGGGACGGGGTTGGAGACCCAGTACTTC.

CDR3 DNA: TGTGCCAGCAGCTCCCTTAGCGGGGGAGGAGGGTTTACAGATACGCAGTATTTT. Its translation: CASSSLSGGGGFTDTQYF. The rearrangement uses TRBV5-8 and TRBJ2-3; 9 positions agree with TRBD2. Germline lookup yields CDR1 SGHTS and CDR2 YDEGEE. The CDR3 totals 18 residues. The J segment lost 3 bases and the V segment lost 3 bases, leaving 14 bases of the junction unmatched.

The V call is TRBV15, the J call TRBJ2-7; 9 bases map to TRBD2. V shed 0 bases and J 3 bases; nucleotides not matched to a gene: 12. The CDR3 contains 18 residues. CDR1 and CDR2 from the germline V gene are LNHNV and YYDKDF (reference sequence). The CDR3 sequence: CATSRDVDRGRGFYEQYV. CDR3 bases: TGTGCCACCAGCAGAGATGTCGACCGCGGGAGGGGTTTCTACGAGCAGTACGTC.

The CDR3 DNA is TGCGCCAGCAGCTTGGCCCTTACAGGGGGGAATGAGCAGTTCTTC. It yields the protein CASSLALTGGNEQFF. The V gene is TRBV5-1, the J gene TRBJ2-1, with 8 bases that match TRBD1. V lost 0 bases to trimming and J lost 7 bases; unmatched junction nucleotides: 6. The CDR3 loop spans 15 amino acids. Germline V lookup: CDR1 SGHRS, CDR2 YFSETQ.

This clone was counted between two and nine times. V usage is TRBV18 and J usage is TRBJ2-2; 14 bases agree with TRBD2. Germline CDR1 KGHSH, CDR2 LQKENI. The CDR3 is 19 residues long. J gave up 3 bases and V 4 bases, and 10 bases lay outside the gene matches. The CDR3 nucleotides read TGTGCCAGCTCACTTCCCCGACTAGCGGGAGGGCCAGACACCGGGGAGCTGTTTTTT. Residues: CASSLPRLAGGPDTGELFF.

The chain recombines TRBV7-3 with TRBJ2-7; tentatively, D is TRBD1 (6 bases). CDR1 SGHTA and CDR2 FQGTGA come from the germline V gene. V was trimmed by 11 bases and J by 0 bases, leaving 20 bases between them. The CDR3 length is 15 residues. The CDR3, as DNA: TGTGCCGGAGTAATACAGGGCAGAAGCTCCTACGAGCAGTACGTC. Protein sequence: CAGVIQGRSSYEQYV.

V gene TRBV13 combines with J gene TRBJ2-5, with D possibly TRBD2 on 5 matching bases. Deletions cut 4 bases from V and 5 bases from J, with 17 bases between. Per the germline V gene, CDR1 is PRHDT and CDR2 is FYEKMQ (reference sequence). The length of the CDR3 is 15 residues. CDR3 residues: CASSSYREGWETQYF. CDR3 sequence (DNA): TGTGCCAGCAGCTCATATCGCGAGGGTTGGGAGACCCAGTACTTC. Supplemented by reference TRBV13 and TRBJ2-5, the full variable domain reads AAGVIQSPRHLIKEKRETATLKCYPIPRHDTVYWYQQGPGQDPQFLISFYEKMQSDKGSIPDRFSAQQFSDYHSELNMSSLELGDSALYFCASSSYREGWETQYFGPGTRLLVL.

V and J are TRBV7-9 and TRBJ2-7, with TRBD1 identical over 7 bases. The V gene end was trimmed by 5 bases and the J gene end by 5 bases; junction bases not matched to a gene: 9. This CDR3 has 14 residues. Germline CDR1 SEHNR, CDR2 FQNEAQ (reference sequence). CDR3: CASSRGDSPHEQYV. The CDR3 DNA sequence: TGTGCCAGCAGCCGTGGGGACAGCCCCCACGAGCAGTACGTC.

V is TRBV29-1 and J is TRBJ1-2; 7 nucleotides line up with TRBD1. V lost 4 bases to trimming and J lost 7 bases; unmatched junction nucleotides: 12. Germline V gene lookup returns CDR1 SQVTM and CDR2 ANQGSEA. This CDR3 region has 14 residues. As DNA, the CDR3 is TGCAGCGTTGGACTTACAGGGGTCGTGAGTGGCTACACCTTC. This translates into CSVGLTGVVSGYTF.

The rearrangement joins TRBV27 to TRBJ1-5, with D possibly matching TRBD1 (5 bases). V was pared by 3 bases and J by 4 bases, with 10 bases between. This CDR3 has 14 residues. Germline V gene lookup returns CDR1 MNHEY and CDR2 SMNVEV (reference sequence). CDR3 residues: CASSFLGGNQPQHF. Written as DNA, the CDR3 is TGTGCCAGCAGTTTTTTGGGGGGGAATCAGCCCCAGCATTTT.

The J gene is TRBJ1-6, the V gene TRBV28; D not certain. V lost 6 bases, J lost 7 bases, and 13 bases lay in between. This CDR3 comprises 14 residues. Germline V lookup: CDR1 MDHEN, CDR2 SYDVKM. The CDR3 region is CASSPGIRNSPLHF. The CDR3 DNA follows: TGTGCCAGCAGCCCAGGTATCCGGAATTCACCCCTCCACTTT.

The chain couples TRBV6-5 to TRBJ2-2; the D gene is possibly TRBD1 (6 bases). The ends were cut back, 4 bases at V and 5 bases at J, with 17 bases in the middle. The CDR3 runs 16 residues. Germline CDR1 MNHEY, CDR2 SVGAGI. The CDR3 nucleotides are TGTGCCAGCAGTTCGACCCAGGCCCAGGGGACCGGGGAGCTGTTTTTT. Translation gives CASSSTQAQGTGELFF.

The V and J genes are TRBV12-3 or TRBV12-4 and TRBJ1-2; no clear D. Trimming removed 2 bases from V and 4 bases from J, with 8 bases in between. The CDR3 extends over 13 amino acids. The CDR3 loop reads CASSLRRIYGYTF. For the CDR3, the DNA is TGTGCCAGCAGTTTAAGGCGGATCTATGGCTACACCTTC.

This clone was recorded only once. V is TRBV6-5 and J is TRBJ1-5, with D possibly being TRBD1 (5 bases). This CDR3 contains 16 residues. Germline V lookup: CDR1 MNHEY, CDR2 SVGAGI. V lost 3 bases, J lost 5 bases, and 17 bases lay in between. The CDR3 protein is CASSYISGLGDQPQHF. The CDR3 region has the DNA TGTGCCAGCAGTTATATTTCGGGACTGGGAGATCAGCCCCAGCATTTT.

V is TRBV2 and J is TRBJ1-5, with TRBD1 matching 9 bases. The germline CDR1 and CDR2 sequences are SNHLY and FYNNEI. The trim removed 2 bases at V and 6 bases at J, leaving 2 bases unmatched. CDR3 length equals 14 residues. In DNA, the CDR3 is TGTGCCAGCAGTGAAAGGACAGGGGTTCAGCCCCAGCATTTT. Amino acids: CASSERTGVQPQHF.

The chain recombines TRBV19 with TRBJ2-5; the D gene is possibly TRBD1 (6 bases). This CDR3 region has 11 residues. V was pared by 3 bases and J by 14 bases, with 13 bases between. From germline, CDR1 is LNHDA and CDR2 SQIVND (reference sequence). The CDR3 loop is CASSIGTLFYF. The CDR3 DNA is TGTGCCAGTAGTATCGGGACACTTTTCTACTTC.

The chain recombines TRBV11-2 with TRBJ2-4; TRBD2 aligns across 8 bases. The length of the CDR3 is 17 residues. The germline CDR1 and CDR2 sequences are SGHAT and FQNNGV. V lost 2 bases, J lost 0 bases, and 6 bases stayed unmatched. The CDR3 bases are TGTGCCAGCAGCTTACGCGGGGGGAAACTAGCCAAAAACATTCAGTACTTC. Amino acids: CASSLRGGKLAKNIQYF.

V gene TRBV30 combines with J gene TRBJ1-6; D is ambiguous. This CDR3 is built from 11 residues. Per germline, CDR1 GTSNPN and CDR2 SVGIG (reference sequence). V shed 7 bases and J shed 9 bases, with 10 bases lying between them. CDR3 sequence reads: CASGVGSPLHF. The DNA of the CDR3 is TGTGCCTCCGGGGTCGGTTCACCCCTCCACTTT.

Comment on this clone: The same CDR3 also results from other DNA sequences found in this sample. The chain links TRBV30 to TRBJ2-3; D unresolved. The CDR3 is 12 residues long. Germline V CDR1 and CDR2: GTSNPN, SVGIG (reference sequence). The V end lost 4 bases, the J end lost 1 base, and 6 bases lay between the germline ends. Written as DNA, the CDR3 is TGTGCCTGGAATCCGGGCACAGATACGCAGTATTTT. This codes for CAWNPGTDTQYF.

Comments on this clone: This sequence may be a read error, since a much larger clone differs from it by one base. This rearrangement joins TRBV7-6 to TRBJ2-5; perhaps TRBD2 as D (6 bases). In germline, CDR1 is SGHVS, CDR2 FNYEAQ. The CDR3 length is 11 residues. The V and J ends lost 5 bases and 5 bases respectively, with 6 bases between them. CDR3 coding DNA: TGTGCCAGCAGCCGGGGGGAGACCCAGTACTTC. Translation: CASSRGETQYF. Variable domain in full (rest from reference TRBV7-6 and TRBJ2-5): GAGVSQSPRYKVTKRGQDVALRCDPISGHVSLYWYRQALGQGPEFLTYFNYEAQQDKSGLPNDRFSAERPEGSISTLTIQRTEQRDSAMYRCASSRGETQYFGPGTRLLVL.

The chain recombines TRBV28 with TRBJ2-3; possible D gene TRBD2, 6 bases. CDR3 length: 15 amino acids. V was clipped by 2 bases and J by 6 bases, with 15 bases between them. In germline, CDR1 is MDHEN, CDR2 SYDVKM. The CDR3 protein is CASSLTHNRGDTQYF. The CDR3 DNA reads TGTGCCAGCAGTTTAACTCATAACCGGGGGGATACGCAGTATTTT.

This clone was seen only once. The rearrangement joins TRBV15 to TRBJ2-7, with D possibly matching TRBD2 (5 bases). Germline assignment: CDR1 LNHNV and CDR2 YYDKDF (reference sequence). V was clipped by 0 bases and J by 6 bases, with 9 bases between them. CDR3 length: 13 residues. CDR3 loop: CATSRDGRGEQYV. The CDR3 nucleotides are TGTGCCACCAGCAGAGATGGGAGAGGCGAGCAGTACGTC.